The 13 T cell receptor beta chains in this list originate from one sample, sequenced in a study of blood T cell repertoires in COVID-19. Produced via immunoSEQ multiplex PCR; TCRdb's table is partial and in-frame only. The sample yields 100,000 to 150,000 clones, over 75% seen once. The material sequenced was peripheral blood. Receptors were obtained from a man aged 45-60 years with acute or convalescent COVID-19.

This chain uses TRBV9 with TRBJ1-6; TRBD1 is a possible D gene (5 bases). CDR3 length: 14 residues. The germline V gene has CDR1 SGDLS and CDR2 YYNGEE. The germline V and J ends were trimmed by 2 bases and 7 bases, with 10 bases remaining between them. CDR3 bases: TGTGCCAGCAGCGTGCAGGGTGGGAATTCACCCCTCCACTTT. This encodes CASSVQGGNSPLHF.

This rearrangement joins TRBV18 to TRBJ2-3; 7 nucleotides match TRBD2. CDR1 and CDR2 from the germline V gene are KGHSH and LQKENI. With 3 bases clipped from V and 5 bases from J, the junction kept 14 bases outside the gene matches. This CDR3 is 17 amino acids long. CDR3 amino acids: CASSPALAGVSQDTQYF. The CDR3 DNA sequence: TGTGCCAGCTCACCGGCTCTGGCGGGAGTGAGTCAAGATACGCAGTATTTT.

The chain employs TRBV29-1 and TRBJ1-5, with TRBD1 matching 9 bases. Germline V lookup: CDR1 SQVTM, CDR2 ANQGSEA. The CDR3 extends over 13 amino acids. J gave up 7 bases and V 6 bases, and 7 bases lay outside the gene matches. Here the CDR3 DNA reads TGCAGCGTAAGGACAGGGGAGGGACAGCCCCAGCATTTT. Translated, it gives CSVRTGEGQPQHF.

The CDR3, as DNA: TGTGCCAGCAAACAACTAGATGAGCAGTTCTTC. Translation: CASKQLDEQFF. The V call is TRBV2, the J call TRBJ2-1, with D possibly TRBD2 on 5 matching bases. V was pared by 7 bases and J by 8 bases, with 9 bases between. The CDR3 is 11 amino acids. Germline V gene data show CDR1 as SNHLY and CDR2 as FYNNEI.

The chain has TRBV5-1 and TRBJ1-2, with TRBD1 matching 7 bases. Germline CDR1 reads SGHRS; CDR2 reads YFSETQ. The V segment lost 7 bases and the J segment 4 bases; nucleotides outside the gene matches: 10. This CDR3 has 14 amino acids. The CDR3 sequence: CASDGQDRFYGYTF. CDR3 nucleotides: TGCGCCAGCGACGGACAGGACCGCTTCTATGGCTACACCTTC.

This clone was counted once. The chain combines TRBV18 with TRBJ2-7; 7 bases agree with TRBD2. With V trimmed by 1 base and J by 3 bases, 12 bases remained unmatched. This CDR3 spans 17 amino acids. The V gene's germline CDR1 is KGHSH and CDR2 LQKENI. For the CDR3, the DNA is TGTGCCAGCTCACCACTTGCGGTCCGGGAGGCGCGCTACGAGCAGTACTTC. It encodes CASSPLAVREARYEQYF.

The rearrangement joins TRBV11-3 to TRBJ2-1; 9 positions agree with TRBD2. Losses at the gene ends were 3 bases for V and 0 bases for J; bases not matched to a gene: 3. This CDR3 is built from 16 residues. Germline CDR1 and CDR2: SGHNT and YENEEA. The CDR3 coding sequence is TGTGCCAGCAGCTTCGATAGCGGGAGCTCCTACAATGAGCAGTTCTTC. Encoded protein: CASSFDSGSSYNEQFF.

The CDR3 region is CASSLGGGGEQYF. The CDR3 bases are TGTGCCAGCAGCTTAGGAGGGGGGGGAGAGCAGTACTTC. The rearrangement joins TRBV7-6 to TRBJ2-7; possibly TRBD2 for D (7 bases). The CDR3 is 13 residues long. The germline V and J ends were trimmed by 1 base and 7 bases, with 11 bases remaining between them. Germline loops: CDR1 SGHVS, CDR2 FNYEAQ. Using reference TRBV7-6 and TRBJ2-7 for the parts outside the CDR3, the full variable domain is GAGVSQSPRYKVTKRGQDVALRCDPISGHVSLYWYRQALGQGPEFLTYFNYEAQQDKSGLPNDRFSAERPEGSISTLTIQRTEQRDSAMYRCASSLGGGGEQYFGPGTRLTVT.

The chain is built from TRBV2 and TRBJ2-7; possibly TRBD2 for D (6 bases). Germline-derived CDR1 and CDR2 are SNHLY and FYNNEI. V shed 7 bases and J shed 4 bases, with 14 bases lying between them. CDR3 length: 13 amino acids. The CDR3 sequence is CASKGGEWYEQYF. The CDR3 nucleotides are TGTGCCAGCAAGGGAGGCGAGTGGTACGAGCAGTACTTC.

The V call is TRBV16, the J call TRBJ2-5; D is perhaps TRBD1 (5 bases). The germline CDR1 and CDR2 sequences are KGHSY and FQNENV. V was shortened by 4 bases and J by 2 bases, with 17 bases between the two germline ends. The CDR3 consists of 16 residues. CDR3 sequence: CASSPLGQNVQETQYF. Written as DNA, the CDR3 is TGTGCCAGCAGCCCATTAGGACAAAACGTACAAGAGACCCAGTACTTC.

The rearrangement links TRBV4-1 to TRBJ1-2; D is undetermined. CDR3 size: 14 residues. Between the trimmed V and J ends, which lost 0 bases and 2 bases, there was a span of 7 bases. Germline assignment: CDR1 MGHRA and CDR2 YSYEKL. CDR3 coding DNA: TGCGCCAGCAGCCAAGATAACGGGAACTATGGCTACACCTTC. Amino acids: CASSQDNGNYGYTF.

This clone was seen only once. This chain uses TRBV13 with TRBJ2-1; no clear D gene. The CDR3 totals 13 residues. Germline V CDR1 and CDR2: PRHDT, FYEKMQ (reference sequence). Trimming took 1 base from V and 9 from J, leaving 10 bases between them. The CDR3 here is CASSLVGSGEQFF. The CDR3 DNA sequence: TGTGCCAGCAGCTTAGTTGGTTCGGGTGAGCAGTTCTTC.

The chain is built from TRBV3-1 (or the pseudogene TRBV3-2) and TRBJ2-7; 7 bases match TRBD1. CDR3 size: 16 residues. From germline, CDR1 is LGHDT and CDR2 YNNKEL (reference sequence). The junction had 9 bases not matched to a gene; V was cut back by 2 bases and J by 2 bases. The CDR3 loop is CASSQRSSGGPYEQYF. CDR3 sequence (DNA): TGTGCCAGCAGCCAAAGGTCATCAGGGGGACCCTACGAGCAGTACTTC.